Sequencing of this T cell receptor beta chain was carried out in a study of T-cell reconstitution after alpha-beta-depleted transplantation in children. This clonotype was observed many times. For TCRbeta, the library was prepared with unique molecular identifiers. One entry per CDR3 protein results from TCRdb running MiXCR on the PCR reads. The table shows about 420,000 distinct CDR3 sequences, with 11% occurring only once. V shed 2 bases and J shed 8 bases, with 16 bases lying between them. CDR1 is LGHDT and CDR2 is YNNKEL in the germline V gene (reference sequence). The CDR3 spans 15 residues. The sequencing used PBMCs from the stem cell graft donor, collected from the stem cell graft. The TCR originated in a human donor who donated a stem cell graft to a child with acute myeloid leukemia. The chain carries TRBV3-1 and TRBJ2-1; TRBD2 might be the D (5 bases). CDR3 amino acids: CASSQFGDTTYEQFF. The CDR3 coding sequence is TGTGCCAGCAGCCAATTCGGGGATACGACGTATGAGCAGTTCTTC.